This T cell receptor beta chain is from a study of blood T cells in healthy people across ages. The use of a sample-barcoded 5' primer and a J-beta primer mix characterized a second PCR of 7 to 11 cycles. TCRdb itself ran the 5' RACE reads through MiXCR, one entry per CDR3 protein. The sample contains some 1.5 million distinct CDR3 sequences, 25% to 30% of which appear only once. V shed 7 bases, J shed 4 bases, and the junction held 8 bases outside the gene matches. The germline V gene has CDR1 ENHRY and CDR2 SYGVKD. The CDR3 length is 14 residues. The chain uses TRBV10-3 and TRBJ2-7, with 9 bases that match TRBD1. The sequence derives from a young woman in good health. The sequencing sample was made of blood. The CDR3 coding sequence is TGTGCCATCACTGCCGGGACAGGGACTTACGAGCAGTACTTC. Its translation: CAITAGTGTYEQYF.